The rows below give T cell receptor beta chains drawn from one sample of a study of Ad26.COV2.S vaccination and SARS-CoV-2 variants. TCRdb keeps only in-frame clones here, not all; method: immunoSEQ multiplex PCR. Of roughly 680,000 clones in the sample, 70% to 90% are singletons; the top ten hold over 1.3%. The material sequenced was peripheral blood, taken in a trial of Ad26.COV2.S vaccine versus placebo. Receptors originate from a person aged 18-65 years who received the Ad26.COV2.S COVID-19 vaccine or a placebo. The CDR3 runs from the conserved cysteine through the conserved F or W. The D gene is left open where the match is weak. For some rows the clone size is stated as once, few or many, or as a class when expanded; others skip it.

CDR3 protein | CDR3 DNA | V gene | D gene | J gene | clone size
CATSVSTYEQYF | TGTGCCACCTCCGTGTCGACCTACGAGCAGTACTTC | TRBV2 | . | TRBJ2-7 | .
CASSMTGPSYEQYF | TGTGCCAGCTCAATGACAGGGCCCTCCTACGAGCAGTACTTC | TRBV18 | TRBD1 | TRBJ2-7 | few
CASRSQGHYTGELFF | TGTGCCAGCAGGTCTCAAGGACACTACACCGGGGAGCTGTTTTTT | TRBV6-5 | . | TRBJ2-2 | .
CASSPGIGGRAEREQFF | TGTGCCAGCTCACCAGGTATTGGCGGGAGGGCCGAACGTGAGCAGTTCTTC | TRBV18 | TRBD2 | TRBJ2-1 | few
CAEGPENYGYTF | TGTGCAGAGGGCCCAGAAAACTATGGCTACACCTTC | TRBV6-5 | . | TRBJ1-2 | once
CASSWGQGDEKLFF | TGTGCCAGCAGCTGGGGGCAGGGGGACGAAAAACTGTTTTTT | TRBV7-9 | TRBD1 | TRBJ1-4 | .
CSAALRENTEAFF | TGCAGCGCAGCCTTGAGGGAGAACACTGAAGCTTTCTTT | TRBV29-1 | . | TRBJ1-1 | .
CASVLGESYEQYF | TGTGCCAGCGTGCTGGGGGAGTCCTACGAGCAGTACTTC | TRBV6-6 | . | TRBJ2-7 | .
CATSEPGQGAPKTGELFF | TGTGCCACCAGTGAGCCGGGACAGGGGGCCCCAAAGACCGGGGAGCTGTTTTTT | TRBV24-1 | TRBD1 | TRBJ2-2 | .
CASSLDRGSEAFF | TGTGCCAGCAGCTTAGATAGGGGTAGTGAAGCTTTCTTT | TRBV7-2 | . | TRBJ1-1 | once
CASSWTGGEAFF | TGTGCCAGCAGTTGGACAGGGGGTGAAGCTTTCTTT | TRBV12-3/TRBV12-4 | TRBD1 | TRBJ1-1 | .
CASSLVWGPEGTQYF | TGTGCCAGCAGCTTAGTTTGGGGGCCGGAAGGGACCCAGTACTTC | TRBV7-2 | . | TRBJ2-5 | .
CASSYNLGGQPQHF | TGTGCCAGCAGTTACAACCTAGGGGGTCAGCCCCAGCATTTT | TRBV6-2/TRBV6-3 | . | TRBJ1-5 | .